The entry below describes one TCR beta chain. The data originate from a study of blood T cell repertoires in COVID-19. Background on the study: Researchers got acute and convalescent COVID-19 samples from the United States, Italy and Spain.

Original processing methods: Reference gene primer amplification gave nucleated cell count estimates. Produced via immunoSEQ multiplex PCR; TCRdb's table is partial and in-frame only. V and J calls and clone size are those listed in that table; D and trimming were worked out from the DNA. Of 180,000 or so clones detected, roughly 88% appear once; the ten largest clones hold 9.8%. CDR3 length: 19 residues. The V gene is TRBV7-5, the J gene TRBJ1-2; the DNA was not compared with TRBD1, the D call given in the table. TRBV7-5 represents a pseudogene. The sequence derives from a woman at least 80 years old with acute or convalescent COVID-19. The specimen was peripheral blood. The CDR3, as DNA: TGTGTCAGAAGCTTAGCCTCTCCCCCGGACAGGGGGCGCGGCTATGGCTACACCTTC. It yields the protein CVRSLASPPDRGRGYGYTF.